A single sample gave rise to the 17 T cell receptor beta chains below, sequenced in a study of T cells expressing NK-cell markers. TCRdb re-called the 5' RACE reads and shows each CDR3 protein once, DNA omitted. The table counts roughly 390,000 distinct CDR3 sequences; under 6.5% lies in the top ten. Specimen: blood T cells: a sorted CD56 or NKG2C T cell subset, CD4+ or CD8+ T cells, or bulk PBMC T cells (not recorded which). Every receptor here comes from a man aged 18-75 years in good health.

The chain uses TRBV12-3 or TRBV12-4 and TRBJ1-6; TCRdb gives TRBD1 as the D gene, but with no DNA this cannot be confirmed. This CDR3 is built from 14 residues. CDR3 in amino acids: CASRWTGHNSPLHF.

The chain carries TRBV19 and TRBJ1-1; TCRdb lists TRBD1, though no DNA is available to test this call. The CDR3 has 13 amino acids. Germline CDR1 reads LNHDA; CDR2 reads SQIVND (reference sequence). The CDR3 reads CARRTGGRAEAFF.

V is TRBV6-2 or TRBV6-3 and J is TRBJ2-5; lacking DNA, the TRBD2 call made by TCRdb goes unchecked. Germline V gene sequence: CDR1 MNHEY, CDR2 SVGEGT. The CDR3 extends over 16 amino acids. The CDR3 loop reads CASRTGLAGGPGTQYF.

This chain links TRBV12-3 or TRBV12-4 with TRBJ2-7. This CDR3 comprises 12 residues. Here the CDR3 reads CASSYFGGEQYF.

The V call is TRBV19, the J call TRBJ2-7; no DNA is available, so the TRBD1 call from TCRdb remains unchecked. In germline, CDR1 is LNHDA, CDR2 SQIVND (reference sequence). The CDR3 is made up of 13 amino acids. CDR3 region: CASRTYRIYEQYF.

The chain links TRBV6-2 or TRBV6-3 to TRBJ1-5; TCRdb lists TRBD1, though no DNA is available to test this call. Germline assignment: CDR1 MNHEY and CDR2 SVGEGT. This CDR3 has 14 residues. This CDR3 is CASSTQGMDQPQHF.

This chain links TRBV27 with TRBJ2-5. Germline loops: CDR1 MNHEY, CDR2 SMNVEV (reference sequence). The CDR3 covers 16 residues. CDR3 amino acids: CASSPRPAVNQETQYF.

The chain couples TRBV9 to TRBJ2-7; absent DNA, TCRdb's TRBD1 call cannot be checked. Germline V gives CDR1 SGDLS, CDR2 YYNGEE. The CDR3 extends over 15 amino acids. The CDR3 sequence is CASSVGPGQLYEQYF.

The chain recombines TRBV20-1 with TRBJ2-1; the TCRdb D gene call, TRBD2, has no DNA to confirm it. CDR1 and CDR2 from the germline V gene are DFQATT and SNEGSKA (reference sequence). CDR3 length: 14 residues. CDR3 residues: CSARLAGVVYEQFF.

The V gene is TRBV28, the J gene TRBJ2-7. The CDR3 is made up of 11 amino acids. Per the germline V gene, CDR1 is MDHEN and CDR2 is SYDVKM. CDR3 sequence: CASRSNSEQYF.

The chain joins TRBV27 to TRBJ2-2; there is no DNA to check the TCRdb D call of TRBD1. This CDR3 contains 14 residues. Germline CDR1 is MNHEY and CDR2 is SMNVEV (reference sequence). This CDR3 is CAARRGTNTGELFF.

The chain carries TRBV20-1 and TRBJ1-1. The CDR3 length is 16 residues. Germline V gene lookup returns CDR1 DFQATT and CDR2 SNEGSKA (reference sequence). The CDR3 here is CSASGAPGAVSAEAFF.

The gene calls are TRBV6-1 and TRBJ2-2; TCRdb selects TRBD2, and the lack of DNA leaves this call unchecked. The CDR3 totals 15 residues. Germline CDR1 MNHNS, CDR2 SASEGT. The CDR3 here is CASKRAGLNTGELFF.

The chain uses TRBV3-1 and TRBJ2-7; TCRdb lists TRBD2, though no DNA is available to test this call. This CDR3 spans 14 amino acids. Germline V gene lookup returns CDR1 LGHDT and CDR2 YNNKEL (reference sequence). CDR3 in amino acids: CASSHAGGPFAQYF.

The genes are TRBV11-1 and TRBJ2-1; TCRdb selects TRBD1, and the lack of DNA leaves this call unchecked. This CDR3 is 19 amino acids long. The germline CDR1 and CDR2 sequences are SGHAT and FQDESV (reference sequence). The CDR3 region is CASSAEMGQVRSSYNEQFF.

The chain employs TRBV28 and TRBJ2-1. The CDR3 contains 15 residues. Germline CDR1 is MDHEN and CDR2 is SYDVKM. This CDR3 reads CASSLDLRLYNEQFF.

The chain uses TRBV5-1 and TRBJ2-1. In germline, CDR1 is SGHRS, CDR2 YFSETQ. The CDR3 contains 12 residues. CDR3 sequence reads: CASSWDRTEQFF.